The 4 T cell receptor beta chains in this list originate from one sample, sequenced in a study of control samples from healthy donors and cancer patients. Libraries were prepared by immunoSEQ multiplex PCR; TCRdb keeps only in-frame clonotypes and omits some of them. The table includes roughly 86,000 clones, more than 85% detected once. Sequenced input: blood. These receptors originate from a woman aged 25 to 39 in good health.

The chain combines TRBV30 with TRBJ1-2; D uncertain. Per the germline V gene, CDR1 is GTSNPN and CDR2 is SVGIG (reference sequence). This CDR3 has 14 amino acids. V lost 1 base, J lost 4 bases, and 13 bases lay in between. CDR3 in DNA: TGTGCCTGGAGTGACAGCGTTATATCCTATGGCTACACCTTC. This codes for CAWSDSVISYGYTF. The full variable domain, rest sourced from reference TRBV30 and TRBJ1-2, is SQTIHQWPATLVQPVGSPLSLECTVEGTSNPNLYWYRQAAGRGLQLLFYSVGIGQISSEVPQNLSASRPQDRQFILSSKKLLLSDSGFYLCAWSDSVISYGYTFGSGTRLTVV.

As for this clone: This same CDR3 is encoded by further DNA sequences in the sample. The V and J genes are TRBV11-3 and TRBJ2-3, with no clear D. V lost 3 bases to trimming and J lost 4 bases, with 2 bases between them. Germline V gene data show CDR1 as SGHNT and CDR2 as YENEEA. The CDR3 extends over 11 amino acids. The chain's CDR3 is CASSFADTQYF. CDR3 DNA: TGTGCCAGCAGCTTTGCAGATACGCAGTATTTT.

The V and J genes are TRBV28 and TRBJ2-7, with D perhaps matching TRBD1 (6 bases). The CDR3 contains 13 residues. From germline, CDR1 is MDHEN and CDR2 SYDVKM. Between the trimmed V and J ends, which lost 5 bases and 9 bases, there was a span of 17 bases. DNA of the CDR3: TGTGCCAGCAGTGAGGGGGAAATCGGGTCGCAGTACTTC. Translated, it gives CASSEGEIGSQYF.

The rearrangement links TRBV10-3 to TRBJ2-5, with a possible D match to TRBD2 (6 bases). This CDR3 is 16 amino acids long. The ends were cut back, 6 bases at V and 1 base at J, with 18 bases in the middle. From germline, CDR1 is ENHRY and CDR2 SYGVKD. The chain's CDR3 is CAIRPTGTHPQETQYF. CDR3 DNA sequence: TGTGCCATCAGACCTACCGGGACTCATCCCCAAGAGACCCAGTACTTC.